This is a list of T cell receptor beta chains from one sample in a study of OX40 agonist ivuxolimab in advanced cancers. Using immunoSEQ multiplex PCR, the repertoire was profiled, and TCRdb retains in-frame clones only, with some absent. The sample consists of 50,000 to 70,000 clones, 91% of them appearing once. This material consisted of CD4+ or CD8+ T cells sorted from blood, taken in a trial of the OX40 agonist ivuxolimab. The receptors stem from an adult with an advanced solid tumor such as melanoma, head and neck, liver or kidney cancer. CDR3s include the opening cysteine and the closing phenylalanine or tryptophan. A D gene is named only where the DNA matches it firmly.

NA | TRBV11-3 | CASSLAGWQGYPRNTIYF
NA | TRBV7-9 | CASSFSGSGGNEKLFF
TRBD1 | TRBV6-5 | CASRDRGWGEQYF
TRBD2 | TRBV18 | CASSPPSGRSTQYF
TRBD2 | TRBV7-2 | CASSTSGSNQYF
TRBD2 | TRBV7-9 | CASSFRAGVGQETQYF
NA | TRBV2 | CASSVSPFDGADTQYF
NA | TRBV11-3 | CASSGAVTNTGELFF
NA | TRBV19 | CASSISGARLGSNEQFF
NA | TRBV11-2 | CASSLVLARTETQYF
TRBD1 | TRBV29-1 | CSVEGFITGGSTEAFF
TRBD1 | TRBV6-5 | CASSTGTGGETQYF
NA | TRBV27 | CASSVAQAGGYEQYF